Reported below is one T cell receptor beta chain. Using immunoSEQ multiplex PCR, the repertoire was profiled, and TCRdb retains in-frame clones only, with some absent. The sample consists of some 2,500,000 clones, approximately 90% of them appearing once. These data come from a study of shared clonotypes between healthy human individuals. Germline CDR1 reads SGHTA; CDR2 reads FQGNSA. The V gene end was trimmed by 3 bases and the J gene end by 0 bases; junction bases not matched to a gene: 4. CDR3 length equals 16 residues. This chain links TRBV7-2 with TRBJ2-5; 10 positions match TRBD2. Sequences were obtained from naive CD4+ T cells from PBMCs. The subset here: CD45RA+ positively selected. This receptor was taken from a man younger than 30 in good health. Some clones in this sample may be carry-over from other donors' samples. CDR3 nucleotide sequence: TGTGCCAGCAGCTTGTTGGGACTAGCGTACCAAGAGACCCAGTACTTC. The encoded protein is CASSLLGLAYQETQYF. Full variable domain (remainder filled in from reference TRBV7-2 and TRBJ2-5): GAGVSQSPSNKVTEKGKDVELRCDPISGHTALYWYRQSLGQGLEFLIYFQGNSAPDKSGLPSDRFSAERTGGSVSTLTIQRTQQEDSAVYLCASSLLGLAYQETQYFGPGTRLLVL.